The clone carrying this T cell receptor beta chain has more than one count but fewer than ten. The antigen is undetermined. Given the absence of the conserved phenylalanine or tryptophan at the CDR3 end, a read error is likely. Study processing details: It was from CDR3 differences across clinicopathological groups that a distant-metastasis classifier for papillary thyroid cancer was built. TCRdb re-called the PCR reads via MiXCR. For this entry, the V and J calls and clone size follow TCRdb and not the study's own pipeline. Of tens of thousands of clones listed, roughly an eighth were seen once; the top ten hold less than 25%. This record comes from a study of metastatic and nonmetastatic thyroid tumors. The overall study: Repertoires of blood and of tissue (tumor or nodule) from malignant and benign thyroid patients were compared. Study results and limitations: It was reportedly found that TCR beta diversity was significantly higher in malignant thyroid tumors than in benign nodules, a difference seen in both blood and tumor samples.

Ahead of thyroid surgery, no patient had received treatment of any kind. The sequenced material came from blood. This clonotype originated in a female donor with papillary thyroid cancer or a benign thyroid nodule (not recorded which). Some clones in this sample may be carry-over from other donors' samples.

DNA of the CDR3: TGTGCCAGCAGTTTAGAGGTAACCTACGAGCAGTACCTC. As protein: CASSLEVTYEQYL. This rearrangement joins TRBV28 to TRBJ2-7; D gene uncertain. Germline CDR1 and CDR2: MDHEN and SYDVKM. The V end was cut by 2 bases, the J end by 2 bases, with 7 bases between. The CDR3 loop spans 13 amino acids.